A selection of T cell receptor beta chains follows, all from one sample in a study of T cell repertoires in cytomegalovirus infection. TCRdb re-called the reads with MiXCR, one entry per CDR3 protein. The data hold 640,000 or so distinct CDR3 sequences, with about 30% observed a single time. Their antigens remain unidentified. The specimen was cultured PBMCs, collected from culture after CMV antigen stimulation. These receptors all come from a human donor in good health (CMV status not recorded). Some clones in this sample may be carry-over from other donors' samples. CDR3s include the opening cysteine and the closing phenylalanine or tryptophan. Size is omitted from some rows. Given values are once, few, many or a class for expanded clones.

size	V	J	CDR3
NA	TRBV4-3	TRBJ1-5	CASSQDRRSRSQPQHF
NA	TRBV5-4	TRBJ1-1	CASSLPGTDLEAFF
many	TRBV12-5	TRBJ2-6	CASGSSGANVLTF
NA	TRBV6-6	TRBJ2-5	CALRNPTGGQETQYF
once	TRBV6-4	TRBJ1-2	CASSATEYDGYTF
NA	TRBV12-3/TRBV12-4	TRBJ1-4	CASSSPPTNEKLFF
NA	TRBV2	TRBJ2-1	CASSGGRAASEQFF
NA	TRBV28	TRBJ2-5	CASSPITGEATQYF
many	TRBV7-8	TRBJ1-4	CASSLLSRGEKLFF
few	TRBV7-8	TRBJ2-5	CASSFLGLAVETQYF
NA	TRBV6-5	TRBJ2-3	CASSPTAGADTQYF
NA	TRBV6-6	TRBJ2-3	CASSYWTTDTQYF
many	TRBV12-3/TRBV12-4	TRBJ2-5	CASSRTSGGTKGQETQYF
NA	TRBV19	TRBJ2-7	CASPTRGPYEQYF
NA	TRBV5-4	TRBJ2-7	CASSSSQGVLEQYF
few	TRBV7-9	TRBJ2-1	CASSPQVEQFF
NA	TRBV19	TRBJ2-1	CASSIGAGAASSYNEQFF
few	TRBV6-1	TRBJ2-1	CASSSRYGEQFF
NA	TRBV4-1	TRBJ2-7	CASSQGTSGLGEQYF
once	TRBV7-4	TRBJ2-7	CASSLVGTDRGQSF
NA	TRBV11-3	TRBJ2-3	CASSTRDRGSGVTQYF
few	TRBV28	TRBJ2-3	CASSQPGGGQGGTDTQYF
NA	TRBV20-1	TRBJ2-2	CSAPDRGAGELFF
many	TRBV11-2	TRBJ1-1	CASSRGPDTEAFF
NA	TRBV7-4	TRBJ2-7	CASSLFLTEQYF
NA	TRBV7-9	TRBJ2-5	CASSLAYGLAGEEETQYF
NA	TRBV18	TRBJ2-3	CASSPPGTSGYTDTQYF
NA	TRBV25-1	TRBJ2-2	CASSGTGGQGNTGELFF